The 27 T cell receptor beta chains listed next were all sequenced from one sample in a study of blood T cell repertoires in COVID-19. TCRdb's table, derived via immunoSEQ multiplex PCR, lists solely in-frame clones and lacks some. Of 130,000 to 150,000 clones in the sample, about nine tenths are singletons; the top ten hold around 6.1%. Specimen: peripheral blood. Receptor source: a man of 80 years or more with acute or convalescent COVID-19.

This chain links TRBV12-3 or TRBV12-4 with TRBJ1-6; D possibly corresponds to TRBD1 (6 bases). The CDR3 loop spans 13 amino acids. Trimming took 7 bases from V and 6 from J, leaving 10 bases between them. The CDR3 DNA sequence: TGTGCCAGCACCCAGGGGTTTAATTCACCCCTCCACTTT. This sequence encodes CASTQGFNSPLHF.

The chain joins TRBV5-1 to TRBJ2-7; 8 bases match TRBD2. CDR3 length equals 14 residues. CDR1 is SGHRS, CDR2 YFSETQ, per germline. J gave up 2 bases and V 7 bases, and 8 bases lay outside the gene matches. CDR3 nucleotides: TGCGCCAGCCCCCGGGAGGGGGATACCTACGAGCAGTACTTC. Translated, it gives CASPREGDTYEQYF. Drawing the rest from reference TRBV5-1 and TRBJ2-7, the complete variable domain is KAGVTQTPRYLIKTRGQQVTLSCSPISGHRSVSWYQQTPGQGLQFLFEYFSETQRNKGNFPGRFSGRQFSNSRSEMNVSTLELGDSALYLCASPREGDTYEQYFGPGTRLTVT.

This rearrangement joins TRBV28 to TRBJ1-5, with D hard to call. The CDR3 spans 14 residues. With 2 bases removed from V and 3 bases from J, the gap between germline ends came to 8 bases. CDR1 is MDHEN, CDR2 SYDVKM, per germline. Here the CDR3 reads CASSLGLPNQPQHF. CDR3 DNA: TGTGCCAGCAGTTTAGGGCTGCCCAATCAGCCCCAGCATTTT. Full variable domain (missing parts from reference TRBV28 and TRBJ1-5): DVKVTQSSRYLVKRTGEKVFLECVQDMDHENMFWYRQDPGLGLRLIYFSYDVKMKEKGDIPEGYSVSREKKERFSLILESASTNQTSMYLCASSLGLPNQPQHFGDGTRLSIL.

The CDR3 is CASSLTGTSDTGELFF. For the CDR3, the DNA is TGTGCCAGCAGCCTCACCGGGACTAGCGACACCGGGGAGCTGTTTTTT. The genes are TRBV7-2 and TRBJ2-2, with 10 bases that match TRBD2. Germline values: CDR1 SGHTA, CDR2 FQGNSA. V was pared by 5 bases and J by 3 bases, with 6 bases of the junction left unmatched. This CDR3 has 16 amino acids.

This clone was counted between two and nine times. The rearrangement joins TRBV5-8 to TRBJ2-7; 8 bases agree with TRBD1. The germline CDR1 and CDR2 sequences are SGHTS and YDEGEE. J lost 2 bases, V lost 4 bases, and 8 bases had no gene match. The CDR3 totals 15 residues. CDR3 residues: CASSQRTGKAYEQYF. For the CDR3, the DNA is TGTGCCAGCAGCCAGAGGACAGGGAAGGCCTACGAGCAGTACTTC.

The chain combines TRBV18 with TRBJ1-5; TRBD1 matches 8 bases. The germline V gene has CDR1 KGHSH and CDR2 LQKENI. Unmatched junction bases numbered 6, after V lost 2 bases and J lost 6 bases. This CDR3 is 15 amino acids long. The CDR3 spells CASSPGQGMGQPQHF. CDR3 DNA sequence: TGTGCCAGCTCACCAGGACAGGGAATGGGTCAGCCCCAGCATTTT.

The rearrangement links TRBV2 to TRBJ1-2; the match to TRBD1 covers 8 bases. CDR1 SNHLY and CDR2 FYNNEI come from the germline V gene. Trimming removed 6 bases from V and 4 bases from J; junction bases left unmatched: 4. There are 13 residues in the CDR3. DNA for the CDR3: TGTGCCAGCAGCGGACAGGGCAGCTATGGCTACACCTTC. Residues: CASSGQGSYGYTF.

The chain recombines TRBV3-1 (or the pseudogene TRBV3-2) with TRBJ1-1, with D possibly matching TRBD1 (5 bases). CDR1 and CDR2 from the germline V gene are LGHDT and YNNKEL (reference sequence). V dropped 1 base and J dropped 0 bases, with 21 bases sitting between them. This CDR3 has 19 residues. The CDR3 DNA reads as TGTGCCAGCAGCCAAGGGTCTTTGATGACCAGGGTGGTGAACACTGAAGCTTTCTTT. It codes for CASSQGSLMTRVVNTEAFF.

This chain uses TRBV9 with TRBJ2-5, with TRBD1 as a possible D gene (6 bases). Germline V gene sequence: CDR1 SGDLS, CDR2 YYNGEE. V was clipped by 2 bases and J by 0 bases, with 14 bases between them. The CDR3 is made up of 16 amino acids. The CDR3 protein is CASSVTGQPYQETQYF. CDR3 nucleotide sequence: TGTGCCAGCAGCGTTACCGGACAGCCGTACCAAGAGACCCAGTACTTC.

This chain links TRBV6-1 with TRBJ1-6, with D tentatively TRBD1 (5 bases). Trimming removed 0 bases from V and 10 bases from J, with 13 bases in between. The CDR3 totals 15 residues. The germline CDR1 and CDR2 sequences are MNHNS and SASEGT. CDR3 nucleotide sequence: TGTGCCAGCAGTGAAGCTGGGCAGGGAGGGTCACCCCTCCACTTT. It yields the protein CASSEAGQGGSPLHF.

V usage is TRBV5-1 and J usage is TRBJ1-1, with D possibly being TRBD1 (6 bases). Germline CDR1 SGHRS, CDR2 YFSETQ. Deletions cut 0 bases from V and 1 base from J, with 13 bases between. This CDR3 contains 16 residues. The CDR3 reads CASSLGLARGNTEAFF. The CDR3 nucleotides are TGCGCCAGCAGCTTGGGTCTCGCCAGGGGGAACACTGAAGCTTTCTTT.

The chain links TRBV12-5 to TRBJ2-2; 8 bases line up with TRBD1. This CDR3 is built from 16 residues. Germline V lookup: CDR1 LGHNT, CDR2 FRNRAP. The V segment lost 1 base and the J segment 5 bases; nucleotides outside the gene matches: 6. The CDR3 coding sequence is TGTGCTAGTGGTTTGGCCCGGGACAGGTGGACCGGGGAGCTGTTTTTT. The encoded protein is CASGLARDRWTGELFF.

The chain combines TRBV6-5 with TRBJ2-7, with 7 nucleotides matching TRBD2. J gave up 3 bases and V 6 bases, and 5 bases lay outside the gene matches. The germline V gene encodes CDR1 MNHEY and CDR2 SVGAGI. This CDR3 contains 13 residues. Written as DNA, the CDR3 is TGTGCCAGCAGGGTTGGGGGGGGCTACGAGCAGTACTTC. Translated: CASRVGGGYEQYF.

This clone occurred once. V usage is TRBV27 and J usage is TRBJ1-5; maybe TRBD1 (5 bases). The CDR3 runs 16 residues. In germline, CDR1 is MNHEY, CDR2 SMNVEV (reference sequence). With 1 base removed from V and 4 bases from J, the gap between germline ends came to 14 bases. CDR3 sequence: CASSLWGGGRNQPQHF. CDR3 DNA: TGTGCCAGCAGTTTATGGGGGGGAGGGAGGAATCAGCCCCAGCATTTT.

This rearrangement joins TRBV9 to TRBJ1-6, with D hard to call. CDR3 size: 15 residues. Trimming removed 0 bases at V and 6 bases at J, with 10 bases between. Germline CDR1 reads SGDLS; CDR2 reads YYNGEE. In DNA, the CDR3 is TGTGCCAGCAGCGTAGCGGGGTTGGGTAATTCACCCCTCCACTTT. This codes for CASSVAGLGNSPLHF.

The J gene is TRBJ2-3, the V gene TRBV9; TRBD1 matches 9 bases. This CDR3 has 15 residues. Germline V gives CDR1 SGDLS, CDR2 YYNGEE. The V and J ends lost 3 bases and 5 bases, in that order; junction bases with no gene match: 7. The CDR3 bases are TGTGCCAGCAGCGGACACAGGGGGCAAATAGATACGCAGTATTTT. Translating gives CASSGHRGQIDTQYF.

The chain couples TRBV29-1 to TRBJ2-1, with 7 bases identical to TRBD2. Trimming cost V 6 bases and J 10 bases; bases outside gene matches: 9. CDR1 SQVTM and CDR2 ANQGSEA come from the germline V gene. This CDR3 is built from 12 residues. The CDR3 DNA reads TGCAGCGTCCGACTAGCAGTCGGGGAGCAGTTCTTC. This gives the protein CSVRLAVGEQFF.

This chain joins TRBV19 and TRBJ2-7; 7 bases are shared with TRBD1. With V trimmed by 3 bases and J by 1 base, 6 bases remained unmatched. This CDR3 spans 15 amino acids. Germline values: CDR1 LNHDA, CDR2 SQIVND (reference sequence). The CDR3 DNA is TGTGCCAGTAGTATTACTTGGGACAGTTCCTACGAGCAGTACTTC. The encoded protein is CASSITWDSSYEQYF.

The genes are TRBV5-1 and TRBJ2-7, with TRBD1 as a possible D gene (5 bases). Germline lookup yields CDR1 SGHRS and CDR2 YFSETQ. The CDR3 consists of 11 residues. The V end was cut by 6 bases, the J end by 11 bases, with 15 bases between. Written as DNA, the CDR3 is TGCGCCAGCACCACAGGTTTATTGGAGTACTTC. This encodes CASTTGLLEYF.

The table lists this clone with a few counts. The chain links TRBV7-2 to TRBJ2-1; the match to TRBD2 covers 8 bases. Trimming cost V 5 bases and J 2 bases; bases outside gene matches: 8. This CDR3 has 16 residues. Germline assignment: CDR1 SGHTA and CDR2 FQGNSA. The CDR3 nucleotides read TGTGCCAGCAGCCCCTGGACTAGCAGTCCCTACAATGAGCAGTTCTTC. This codes for CASSPWTSSPYNEQFF. Variable domain in full (rest from reference TRBV7-2 and TRBJ2-1): GAGVSQSPSNKVTEKGKDVELRCDPISGHTALYWYRQSLGQGLEFLIYFQGNSAPDKSGLPSDRFSAERTGGSVSTLTIQRTQQEDSAVYLCASSPWTSSPYNEQFFGPGTRLTVL.

The chain is built from TRBV28 and TRBJ1-1; 8 bases line up with TRBD1. Germline V gives CDR1 MDHEN, CDR2 SYDVKM. V dropped 5 bases and J dropped 4; count of bases not matched to a gene: 12. This CDR3 has 16 amino acids. The CDR3 loop is CASSILRQGAGTEAFF. The DNA of the CDR3 is TGTGCCAGCAGTATCCTCCGGCAGGGGGCGGGCACTGAAGCTTTCTTT.

The chain carries TRBV9 and TRBJ2-2; D ambiguous. Germline values: CDR1 SGDLS, CDR2 YYNGEE. The V end was cut by 3 bases, the J end by 1 base, with 7 bases between. The CDR3 runs to 14 residues. This chain's CDR3 is CASSATQNTGELFF. The CDR3 coding sequence is TGTGCCAGCAGCGCAACACAGAACACCGGGGAGCTGTTTTTT.

This chain connects TRBV9 to TRBJ2-5; 7 nucleotides line up with TRBD2. V dropped 3 bases and J dropped 0; count of bases not matched to a gene: 8. Germline V CDR1 and CDR2: SGDLS, YYNGEE. This CDR3 region has 16 residues. The CDR3 loop reads CASSARGAGHQETQYF. Here the CDR3 DNA reads TGTGCCAGCAGCGCTCGGGGAGCGGGACACCAAGAGACCCAGTACTTC.

The chain carries TRBV3-1 (or the pseudogene TRBV3-2) and TRBJ1-1; 9 nucleotides align to TRBD1. The V and J ends lost 4 bases and 1 base, in that order; junction bases with no gene match: 10. Per germline, CDR1 LGHDT and CDR2 YNNKEL (reference sequence). The CDR3 contains 17 residues. The CDR3 nucleotides read TGTGCCAGCAGCCTAACAGGGACAGGGAAAGGGAACACTGAAGCTTTCTTT. Translating it yields CASSLTGTGKGNTEAFF.

This sequence joins TRBV5-5 and TRBJ2-6, with 7 positions matching TRBD1. The CDR3 contains 15 residues. Germline CDR1 and CDR2: SGHKS and YYEKEE (reference sequence). V shed 4 bases and J 2 bases; nucleotides not matched to a gene: 3. This CDR3 is CASSLTGTGANVLTF. CDR3 coding DNA: TGTGCCAGCAGCCTGACAGGGACTGGGGCCAACGTCCTGACTTTC.

This clone was counted between two and nine times. V is TRBV2 and J is TRBJ1-1; D ambiguous. The length of the CDR3 is 13 residues. The germline V gene has CDR1 SNHLY and CDR2 FYNNEI. Deletions cut 3 bases from V and 11 bases from J, with 16 bases between. CDR3 coding DNA: TGTGCCAGCAGTGAGCTCAAACTGGGAGGCGCTTTCTTT. It codes for CASSELKLGGAFF.

Details on this clone: At one of its ends the junction is not consistent with the germline gene, which may arise from a read error. J is TRBJ1-4 and V is TRBV19; TRBD1 matches at 10 bases. Germline lookup yields CDR1 LNHDA and CDR2 SQIVND (reference sequence). The CDR3 is made up of 13 amino acids. CDR3 DNA: TGTGCCAGTAGTCCCGGGACAGGGGCTCTCCTCGCTTTT. Amino acid sequence: CASSPGTGALLAF. Variable domain in full (rest from reference TRBV19 and TRBJ1-4): DGGITQSPKYLFRKEGQNVTLSCEQNLNHDAMYWYRQDPGQGLRLIYYSQIVNDFQKGDIAEGYSVSREKKESFPLTVTSAQKNPTAFYLCASSPGTGALLAFGSGTQLSVL.